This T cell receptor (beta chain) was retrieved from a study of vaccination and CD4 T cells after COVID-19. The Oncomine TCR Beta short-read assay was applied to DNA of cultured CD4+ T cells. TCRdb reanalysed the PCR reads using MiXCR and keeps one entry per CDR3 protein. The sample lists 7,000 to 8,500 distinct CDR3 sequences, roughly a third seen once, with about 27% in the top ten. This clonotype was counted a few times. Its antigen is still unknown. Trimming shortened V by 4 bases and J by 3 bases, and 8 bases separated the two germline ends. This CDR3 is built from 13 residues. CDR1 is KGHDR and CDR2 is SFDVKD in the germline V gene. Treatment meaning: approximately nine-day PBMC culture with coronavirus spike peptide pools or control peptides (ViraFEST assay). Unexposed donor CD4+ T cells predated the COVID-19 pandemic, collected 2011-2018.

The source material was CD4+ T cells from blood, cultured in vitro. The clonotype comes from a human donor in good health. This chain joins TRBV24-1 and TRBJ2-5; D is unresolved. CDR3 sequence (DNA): TGTGCCACCAGTGACAGCAACAAAGAGACCCAGTACTTC. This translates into CATSDSNKETQYF.